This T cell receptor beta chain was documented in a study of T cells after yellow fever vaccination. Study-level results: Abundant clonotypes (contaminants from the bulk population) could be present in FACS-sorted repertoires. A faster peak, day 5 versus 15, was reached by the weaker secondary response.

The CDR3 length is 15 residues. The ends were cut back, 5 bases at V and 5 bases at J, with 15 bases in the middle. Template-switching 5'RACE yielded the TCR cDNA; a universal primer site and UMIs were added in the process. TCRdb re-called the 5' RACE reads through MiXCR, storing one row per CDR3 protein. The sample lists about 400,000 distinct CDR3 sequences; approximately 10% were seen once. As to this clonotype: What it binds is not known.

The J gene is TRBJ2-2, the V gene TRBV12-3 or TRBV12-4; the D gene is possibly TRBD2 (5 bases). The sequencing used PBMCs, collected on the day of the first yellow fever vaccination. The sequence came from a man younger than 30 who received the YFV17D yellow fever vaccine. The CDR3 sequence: CASSPTGRETGELFF. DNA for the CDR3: TGTGCCAGCAGTCCAACGGGGAGAGAAACCGGGGAGCTGTTTTTT.